Following are 23 T cell receptor beta chains from one sample sequenced in a study of blood T cell repertoires in COVID-19. Sequenced by immunoSEQ multiplex PCR; TCRdb stores in-frame clones only, minus some. The sample includes 150,000 to 200,000 clones, 89% seen only once; the top ten take approximately 0.8%. Sequenced material: PBMCs or T cells enriched from blood (not recorded which). Source of these receptors: a woman younger than 30 who had recovered from COVID-19.

On this clone itself: A read error may produce the germline difference seen at one junction end. The chain couples TRBV7-7 to TRBJ2-7; 12 nucleotides agree with TRBD2. The CDR3 length is 15 residues. Germline V gene sequence: CDR1 SSHAT, CDR2 FNYEAQ (reference sequence). Here the CDR3 DNA reads TGTGCTAGCAGCCAAGGACTAGCGGGAAACTACGAGCAGTACTTC. Its translation: CASSQGLAGNYEQYF.

The chain has TRBV6-1 and TRBJ2-7, with 10 bases lining up with TRBD2. Germline V CDR1 and CDR2: MNHNS, SASEGT. The J segment lost 2 bases and the V segment lost 2 bases, leaving 6 bases of the junction unmatched. This CDR3 region has 16 residues. This chain's CDR3 is CASSEHWSGRAYEQYF. The CDR3 DNA follows: TGTGCCAGCAGTGAACATTGGAGCGGGAGGGCCTACGAGCAGTACTTC.

The chain carries TRBV30 and TRBJ2-7; D ambiguous. The CDR3 is 12 residues long. Looked up from germline, CDR1 is GTSNPN and CDR2 is SVGIG (reference sequence). Trimming cost V 0 bases and J 5 bases, with 8 bases left between them. CDR3 sequence: CAWSVQFHEQYF. DNA for the CDR3: TGTGCCTGGAGTGTCCAGTTCCACGAGCAGTACTTC.

The CDR3 region is CASSPGTGTEAFF. The CDR3 nucleotides are TGTGCCAGCTCACCAGGGACAGGGACTGAAGCTTTCTTT. J is TRBJ1-1 and V is TRBV18; 9 positions match TRBD1. Germline V gene sequence: CDR1 KGHSH, CDR2 LQKENI. The CDR3 consists of 13 residues. V shed 2 bases, J shed 5 bases, and the junction held 0 bases outside the gene matches.

The CDR3 here is CASSFQASSGANVLTF. The CDR3 bases are TGTGCCAGCAGCTTCCAAGCAAGCTCTGGGGCCAACGTCCTGACTTTC. The chain joins TRBV7-9 to TRBJ2-6, with D hard to call. Trimming pared 3 bases from V and 0 bases from J, leaving 9 bases between. Looked up from germline, CDR1 is SEHNR and CDR2 is FQNEAQ (reference sequence). The CDR3 is 16 residues long.

V gene TRBV5-4 combines with J gene TRBJ2-7; 8 bases map to TRBD1. Germline trimming cut 4 bases from V and 3 bases from J; bases unmatched to any gene: 3. The CDR3 runs 13 residues. Germline assignment: CDR1 SGHNT and CDR2 YYREEE (reference sequence). In DNA form, the CDR3 reads TGTGCCAGCAGCAGGGACAGGAACTACGAGCAGTACTTC. Amino acid sequence: CASSRDRNYEQYF. The entire variable domain, with the rest obtained from reference TRBV5-4 and TRBJ2-7, is as follows: ETGVTQSPTHLIKTRGQQVTLRCSSQSGHNTVSWYQQALGQGPQFIFQYYREEENGRGNFPPRFSGLQFPNYSSELNVNALELDDSALYLCASSRDRNYEQYFGPGTRLTVT.

CDR3 amino acids: CASSQDLAGRGYEQYF. CDR3 in DNA: TGTGCCAGCAGCCAAGATTTGGCCGGGAGAGGTTACGAGCAGTACTTC. The chain employs TRBV4-2 and TRBJ2-7, with D perhaps TRBD2 (6 bases). Trimming removed 0 bases at V and 4 bases at J, with 16 bases between. The CDR3 length is 16 residues. In germline, CDR1 is LGHNA, CDR2 YNFKEQ.

V is TRBV5-4 and J is TRBJ2-2; D gene uncertain. The CDR3 totals 13 residues. V dropped 4 bases and J dropped 5 bases, with 9 bases sitting between them. Germline-derived CDR1 and CDR2 are SGHNT and YYREEE (reference sequence). CDR3 bases: TGTGCCAGCAGCCTGTCGGTTACCGGGGAGCTGTTTTTT. It specifies CASSLSVTGELFF.

This rearrangement joins TRBV28 to TRBJ2-6, with 9 bases aligning to TRBD1. Per the germline V gene, CDR1 is MDHEN and CDR2 is SYDVKM. Unmatched junction bases numbered 10, after V lost 4 bases and J lost 0 bases. The length of the CDR3 is 19 residues. The CDR3 DNA is TGTGCCAGCAGTTCGACCACCGGGACAGGGATCTCTGGGGCCAACGTCCTGACTTTC. Translating gives CASSSTTGTGISGANVLTF.

As DNA, the CDR3 is TGTGCCAGCGCAATATTGGGACAGGCGAACACTGAAGCTTTCTTT. Translation: CASAILGQANTEAFF. J is TRBJ1-1 and V is TRBV2; TRBD1 matches 8 bases. Germline loops: CDR1 SNHLY, CDR2 FYNNEI. The junction had 9 bases not matched to a gene; V was cut back by 8 bases and J by 1 base. The CDR3 has 15 residues.

This chain uses TRBV7-8 with TRBJ2-7, with a possible D match to TRBD2 (7 bases). The V and J ends lost 7 bases and 4 bases respectively, with 23 bases between them. CDR1 and CDR2 from the germline V gene are SGHVS and FQNEAQ. This CDR3 is built from 16 residues. In DNA, the CDR3 is TGTGCCAGCAAAAATCGGGGGGCGCAGGAGGATTACGAGCAGTACTTC. Residues: CASKNRGAQEDYEQYF.

The chain has TRBV7-9 and TRBJ2-1; 8 positions agree with TRBD1. Trimming at V came to 5 bases and at J to 6 bases, leaving 9 bases not matched to a gene. CDR3 length: 15 residues. Germline lookup yields CDR1 SEHNR and CDR2 FQNEAQ (reference sequence). CDR3 nucleotide sequence: TGTGCCAGCAGCCGGACAGGGAATTTTGGCAATGAGCAGTTCTTC. Translation: CASSRTGNFGNEQFF.

The J gene is TRBJ2-1, the V gene TRBV5-1; 11 bases are shared with TRBD2. The CDR3 loop spans 14 amino acids. Germline assignment: CDR1 SGHRS and CDR2 YFSETQ. With V trimmed by 3 bases and J by 8 bases, 4 bases remained unmatched. CDR3 bases: TGCGCCAGCAGCTCTACTAGCGGGAGCTATGAGCAGTTCTTC. Amino acids: CASSSTSGSYEQFF.

The V and J genes are TRBV7-2 and TRBJ2-5, with D uncertain. V was clipped by 5 bases and J by 7 bases, with 11 bases between them. The CDR3 loop spans 12 amino acids. Germline assignment: CDR1 SGHTA and CDR2 FQGNSA. The CDR3 protein is CASSRPSGTQYF. CDR3 DNA: TGTGCCAGCAGCCGCCCGTCGGGGACCCAGTACTTC. The whole variable domain, filled in from reference TRBV7-2 and TRBJ2-5, reads GAGVSQSPSNKVTEKGKDVELRCDPISGHTALYWYRQSLGQGLEFLIYFQGNSAPDKSGLPSDRFSAERTGGSVSTLTIQRTQQEDSAVYLCASSRPSGTQYFGPGTRLLVL.

The V call is TRBV30, the J call TRBJ1-2; D is perhaps TRBD1 (5 bases). V shed 0 bases and J shed 5 bases, with 10 bases lying between them. The CDR3 extends over 13 amino acids. Germline CDR1 and CDR2: GTSNPN and SVGIG (reference sequence). The CDR3 DNA reads as TGTGCCTGGAGTGTCTTGGGGGGTTATGGCTACACCTTC. Its protein product is CAWSVLGGYGYTF.

This clone was picked up a small number of times. The CDR3 protein is CAVGGAPLSGANVLTF. The CDR3 bases are TGTGCCGTTGGGGGGGCTCCCCTCTCCGGGGCCAACGTCCTGACTTTC. This chain joins TRBV19 and TRBJ2-6; D is possibly TRBD2 (7 bases). Germline assignment: CDR1 LNHDA and CDR2 SQIVND (reference sequence). The CDR3 spans 16 residues. The V end was cut by 11 bases, the J end by 4 bases, with 21 bases between.

The rearrangement links TRBV7-2 to TRBJ2-3, with 8 bases lining up with TRBD2. Germline values: CDR1 SGHTA, CDR2 FQGNSA. V trimming: 7 bases; J trimming: 0 bases; junction bases outside the gene matches: 3. This CDR3 spans 14 amino acids. The CDR3 DNA reads TGTGCCAGCATAGCGGGACTCAGCACAGATACGCAGTATTTT. This translates into CASIAGLSTDTQYF.

The CDR3 sequence is CASSLGLASTDTQYF. In DNA, the CDR3 is TGTGCCAGCAGCCTGGGACTAGCGAGCACAGATACGCAGTATTTT. The chain is built from TRBV5-5 and TRBJ2-3; 10 positions match TRBD2. Looked up from germline, CDR1 is SGHKS and CDR2 is YYEKEE (reference sequence). V was clipped by 4 bases and J by 0 bases; unmatched bases: 2. The CDR3 is 15 residues long.

The V call is TRBV2, the J call TRBJ2-1; 10 bases map to TRBD2. This CDR3 region has 15 residues. The J segment lost 5 bases and the V segment lost 2 bases, leaving 3 bases of the junction unmatched. Looked up from germline, CDR1 is SNHLY and CDR2 is FYNNEI. CDR3 DNA sequence: TGTGCCAGCAGTGAAACCCTAGCGGGGGACAATGAGCAGTTCTTC. Translating it yields CASSETLAGDNEQFF. Based on the CDR3 plus reference TRBV2 and TRBJ2-1, the full variable domain is EPEVTQTPSHQVTQMGQEVILRCVPISNHLYFYWYRQILGQKVEFLVSFYNNEISEKSEIFDDQFSVERPDGSNFTLKIRSTKLEDSAMYFCASSETLAGDNEQFFGPGTRLTVL.

This sequence joins TRBV7-8 and TRBJ2-1, with TRBD2 identical over 9 bases. CDR3 length: 17 amino acids. Germline V gives CDR1 SGHVS, CDR2 FQNEAQ. Unmatched junction bases numbered 11, after V lost 4 bases and J lost 4 bases. CDR3: CASSSKGSGRRYNEQFF. In DNA, the CDR3 is TGTGCCAGCAGCTCGAAGGGTAGCGGGAGAAGGTACAATGAGCAGTTCTTC.

V gene TRBV10-3 combines with J gene TRBJ1-1; no reliable D call. The CDR3 is 15 residues long. The germline gives CDR1 ENHRY, CDR2 SYGVKD. Trimming removed 2 bases from V and 1 base from J, with 11 bases in between. As DNA, the CDR3 is TGTGCCATCAGTGAGCCGGTGGGAGCGAACACTGAAGCTTTCTTT. It is translated as CAISEPVGANTEAFF.

The rearrangement uses TRBV19 and TRBJ1-5; TRBD1 is a possible D gene (6 bases). The CDR3 spans 13 residues. Trimming left V 8 bases short and J 5 bases short, with 13 bases between. Germline CDR1 reads LNHDA; CDR2 reads SQIVND (reference sequence). As DNA, the CDR3 is TGTGCCAGTGAAGACAGGTGGGATCAGCCCCAGCATTTT. Translating gives CASEDRWDQPQHF.

The gene calls are TRBV20-1 and TRBJ2-7, with TRBD1 matching 8 bases. J gave up 3 bases and V 3 bases, and 7 bases lay outside the gene matches. The CDR3 runs to 14 residues. The germline V gene encodes CDR1 DFQATT and CDR2 SNEGSKA (reference sequence). CDR3 protein: CSASDRGQGYEQYF. The DNA of the CDR3 is TGCAGTGCTAGTGATCGTGGACAGGGCTACGAGCAGTACTTC.